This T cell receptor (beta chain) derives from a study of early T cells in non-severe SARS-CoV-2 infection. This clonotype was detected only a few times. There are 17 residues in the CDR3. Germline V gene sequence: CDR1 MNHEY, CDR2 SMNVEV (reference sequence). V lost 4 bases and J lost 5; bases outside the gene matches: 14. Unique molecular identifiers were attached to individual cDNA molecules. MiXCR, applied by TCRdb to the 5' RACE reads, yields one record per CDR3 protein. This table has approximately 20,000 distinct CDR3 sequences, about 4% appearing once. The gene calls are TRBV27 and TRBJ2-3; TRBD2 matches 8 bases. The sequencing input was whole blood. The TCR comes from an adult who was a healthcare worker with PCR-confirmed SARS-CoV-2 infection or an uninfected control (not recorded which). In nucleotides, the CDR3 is TGTGCCAGCAGTTCCCTAGCGGGTAGGAGTCGGGGAGATACGCAGTATTTT. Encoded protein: CASSSLAGRSRGDTQYF.